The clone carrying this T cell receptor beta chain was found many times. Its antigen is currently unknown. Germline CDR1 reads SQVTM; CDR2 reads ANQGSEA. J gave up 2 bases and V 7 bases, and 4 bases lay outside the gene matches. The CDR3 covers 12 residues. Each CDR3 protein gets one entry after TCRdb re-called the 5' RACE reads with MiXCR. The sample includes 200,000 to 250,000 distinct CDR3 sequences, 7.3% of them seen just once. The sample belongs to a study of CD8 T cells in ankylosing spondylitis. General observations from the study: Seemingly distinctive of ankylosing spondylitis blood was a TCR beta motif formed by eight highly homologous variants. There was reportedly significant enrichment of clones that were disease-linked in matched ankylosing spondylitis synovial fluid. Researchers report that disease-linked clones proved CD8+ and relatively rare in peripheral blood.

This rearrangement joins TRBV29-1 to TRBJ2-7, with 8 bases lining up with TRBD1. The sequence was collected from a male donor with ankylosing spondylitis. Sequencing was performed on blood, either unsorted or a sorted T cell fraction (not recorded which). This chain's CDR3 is CSARDRTYEQYF. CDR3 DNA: TGCAGCGCCCGGGACAGGACCTACGAGCAGTACTTC.